Given below is one T cell receptor (beta chain) in context. The antigen is not known. Given a much more abundant clone one base away, this may be a read error. The data were obtained in a study of neurological immune-mediated disorders. TCRdb reprocessed the 5' RACE reads with MiXCR, giving one entry per CDR3 protein. The sample has about 82,000 distinct CDR3 sequences, 2.5% to 3% seen once. Study observations and caveats: Because no CDR3 amino acid sequences were shared across subjects by expanded clones, private repertoires were suggested in all groups. Patients with HTLV-1-associated myelopathy showed the most TCR clonal expansion. Those with multiple sclerosis showed the least, falling below healthy controls.

This CDR3 region has 14 residues. V lost 6 bases, J lost 0 bases, and 11 bases lay in between. The receptor's source is a woman in her twenties or thirties with multiple sclerosis. V is TRBV12-3 or TRBV12-4 and J is TRBJ1-1; D not certain. Sequenced material: PBMCs. The CDR3 DNA sequence: TGTGCCAGCAGAGAAGGAAAGATGAACACTGAAGCTTTCTTT. Its translation is CASREGKMNTEAFF.